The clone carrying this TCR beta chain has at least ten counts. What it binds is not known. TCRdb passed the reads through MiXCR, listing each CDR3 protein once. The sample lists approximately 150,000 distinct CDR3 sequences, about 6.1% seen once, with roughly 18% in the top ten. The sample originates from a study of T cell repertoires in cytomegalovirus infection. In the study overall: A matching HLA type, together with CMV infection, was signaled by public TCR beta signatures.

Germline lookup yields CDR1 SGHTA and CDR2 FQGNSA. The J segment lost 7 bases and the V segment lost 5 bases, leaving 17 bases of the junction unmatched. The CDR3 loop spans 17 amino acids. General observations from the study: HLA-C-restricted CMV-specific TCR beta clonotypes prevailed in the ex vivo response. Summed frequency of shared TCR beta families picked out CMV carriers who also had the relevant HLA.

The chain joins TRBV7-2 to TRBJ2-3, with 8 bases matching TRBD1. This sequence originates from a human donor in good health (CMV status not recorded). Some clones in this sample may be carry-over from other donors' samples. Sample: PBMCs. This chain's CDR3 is CASSGPREFWDRNTQYF. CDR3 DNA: TGTGCCAGCAGCGGACCCAGGGAGTTCTGGGACAGGAATACGCAGTATTTT. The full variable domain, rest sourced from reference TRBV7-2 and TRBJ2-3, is GAGVSQSPSNKVTEKGKDVELRCDPISGHTALYWYRQSLGQGLEFLIYFQGNSAPDKSGLPSDRFSAERTGGSVSTLTIQRTQQEDSAVYLCASSGPREFWDRNTQYFGPGTRLTVL.